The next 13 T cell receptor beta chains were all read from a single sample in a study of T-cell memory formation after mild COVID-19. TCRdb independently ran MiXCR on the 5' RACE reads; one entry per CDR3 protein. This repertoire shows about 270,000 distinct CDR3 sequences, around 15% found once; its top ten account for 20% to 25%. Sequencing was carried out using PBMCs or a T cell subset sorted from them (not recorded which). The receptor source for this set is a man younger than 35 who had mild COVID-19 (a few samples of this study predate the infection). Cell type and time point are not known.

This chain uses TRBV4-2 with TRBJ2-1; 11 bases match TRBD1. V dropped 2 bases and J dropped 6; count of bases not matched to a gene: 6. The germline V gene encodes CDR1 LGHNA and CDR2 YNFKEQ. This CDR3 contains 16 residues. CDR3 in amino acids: CASSQKAGTGGNEQFF. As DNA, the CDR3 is TGTGCCAGCAGCCAAAAAGCCGGGACAGGGGGCAATGAGCAGTTCTTC.

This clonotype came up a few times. The CDR3 sequence: CASTPATSTDTQYF. As DNA, the CDR3 is TGCGCCAGCACCCCGGCGACTAGCACAGATACGCAGTATTTT. This rearrangement joins TRBV5-1 to TRBJ2-3; no reliable D call. V was trimmed by 6 bases and J by 0 bases, leaving 11 bases between them. Germline CDR1 and CDR2: SGHRS and YFSETQ. CDR3 length equals 14 residues. Together with reference TRBV5-1 and TRBJ2-3, the CDR3 gives the full variable domain: KAGVTQTPRYLIKTRGQQVTLSCSPISGHRSVSWYQQTPGQGLQFLFEYFSETQRNKGNFPGRFSGRQFSNSRSEMNVSTLELGDSALYLCASTPATSTDTQYFGPGTRLTVL.

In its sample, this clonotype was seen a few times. The CDR3 loop reads CASTLRGTNEKLFF. The DNA for the CDR3 is TGTGCCAGCACATTAAGGGGAACTAATGAAAAACTGTTTTTT. The chain uses TRBV5-5 and TRBJ1-4; a possible D gene is TRBD1 (5 bases). The V and J ends lost 6 bases and 1 base respectively, with 10 bases between them. The CDR3 contains 14 residues. In germline, CDR1 is SGHKS, CDR2 YYEKEE (reference sequence).

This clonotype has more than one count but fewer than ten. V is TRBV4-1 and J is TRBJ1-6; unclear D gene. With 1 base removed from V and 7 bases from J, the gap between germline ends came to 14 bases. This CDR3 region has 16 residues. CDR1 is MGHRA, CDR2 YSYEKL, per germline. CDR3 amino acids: CASSQVAGVGNSPLHF. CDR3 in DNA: TGCGCCAGCAGCCAAGTGGCGGGCGTGGGGAATTCACCCCTCCACTTT.

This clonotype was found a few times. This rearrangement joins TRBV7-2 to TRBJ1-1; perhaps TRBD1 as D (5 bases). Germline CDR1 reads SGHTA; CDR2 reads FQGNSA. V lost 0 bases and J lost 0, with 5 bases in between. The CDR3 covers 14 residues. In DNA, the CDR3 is TGTGCCAGCAGCTTAGCGGGGGTGAACACTGAAGCTTTCTTT. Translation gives CASSLAGVNTEAFF.

The CDR3 protein is CASSQGGTGALRTQYF. The CDR3 DNA is TGTGCCAGCAGCCAAGGAGGGACAGGGGCCCTTAGGACCCAGTACTTC. The gene calls are TRBV4-2 and TRBJ2-5, with 10 bases lining up with TRBD1. The CDR3 is made up of 16 amino acids. J gave up 7 bases and V 1 base, and 9 bases lay outside the gene matches. The germline V gene encodes CDR1 LGHNA and CDR2 YNFKEQ.

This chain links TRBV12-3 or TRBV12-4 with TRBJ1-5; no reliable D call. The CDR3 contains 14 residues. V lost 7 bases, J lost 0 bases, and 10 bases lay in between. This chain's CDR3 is CASTHRYSNQPQHF. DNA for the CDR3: TGTGCCAGCACCCACCGGTATAGCAATCAGCCCCAGCATTTT.

CDR3 in amino acids: CASVDRENGYGYTF. The CDR3 DNA reads TGTGCCAGCGTGGACAGGGAGAATGGTTATGGCTACACCTTC. The chain carries TRBV6-2 or TRBV6-3 and TRBJ1-2, with 8 positions matching TRBD1. The CDR3 loop spans 14 amino acids. J was trimmed by 5 bases and V by 8 bases; bases with no gene match: 10. Germline CDR1 is MNHEY and CDR2 is SVGEGT.

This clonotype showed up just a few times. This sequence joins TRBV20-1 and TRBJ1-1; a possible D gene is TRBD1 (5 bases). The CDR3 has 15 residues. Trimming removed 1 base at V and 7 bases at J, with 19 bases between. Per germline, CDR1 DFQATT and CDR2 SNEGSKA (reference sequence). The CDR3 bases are TGCAGTGCTAGAGTCAGGGTTAGTTCTGGTGGTGAAGCTTTCTTT. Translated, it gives CSARVRVSSGGEAFF.

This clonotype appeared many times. The CDR3 DNA follows: TGTGCCAGCAGCTTAGCACAACAGGAGTCCTACGAGCAGTACTTC. Amino acids: CASSLAQQESYEQYF. V is TRBV7-6 and J is TRBJ2-7, with D tentatively TRBD1 (5 bases). The CDR3 covers 15 residues. CDR1 and CDR2 from the germline V gene are SGHVS and FNYEAQ. The germline V and J ends were trimmed by 0 bases and 1 base, with 10 bases remaining between them. The full variable domain, its missing parts supplied by reference TRBV7-6 and TRBJ2-7, is GAGVSQSPRYKVTKRGQDVALRCDPISGHVSLYWYRQALGQGPEFLTYFNYEAQQDKSGLPNDRFSAERPEGSISTLTIQRTEQRDSAMYRCASSLAQQESYEQYFGPGTRLTVT.

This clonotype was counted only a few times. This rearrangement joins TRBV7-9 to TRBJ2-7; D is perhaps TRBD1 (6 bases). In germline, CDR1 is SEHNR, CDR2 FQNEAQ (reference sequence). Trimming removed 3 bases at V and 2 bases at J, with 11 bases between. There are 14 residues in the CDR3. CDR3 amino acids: CASSLWDKPYEQYF. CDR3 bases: TGTGCCAGCAGCTTGTGGGACAAGCCCTACGAGCAGTACTTC. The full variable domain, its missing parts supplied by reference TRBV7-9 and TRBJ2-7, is DTGVSQNPRHKITKRGQNVTFRCDPISEHNRLYWYRQTLGQGPEFLTYFQNEAQLEKSRLLSDRFSAERPKGSFSTLEIQRTEQGDSAMYLCASSLWDKPYEQYFGPGTRLTVT.

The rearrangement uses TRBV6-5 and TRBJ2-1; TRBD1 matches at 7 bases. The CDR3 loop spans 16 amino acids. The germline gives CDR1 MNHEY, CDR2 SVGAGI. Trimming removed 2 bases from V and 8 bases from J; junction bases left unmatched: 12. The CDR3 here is CASSYQGDLPGDEQFF. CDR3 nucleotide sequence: TGTGCCAGCAGTTACCAGGGGGACCTTCCTGGCGATGAGCAGTTCTTC.

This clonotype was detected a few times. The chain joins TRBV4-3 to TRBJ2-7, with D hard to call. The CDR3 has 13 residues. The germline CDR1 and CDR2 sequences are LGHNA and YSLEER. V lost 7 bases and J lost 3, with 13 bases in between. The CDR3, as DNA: TGCGCCAGCAAAGAAGCTATTTACTACGAGCAGTACTTC. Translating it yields CASKEAIYYEQYF.